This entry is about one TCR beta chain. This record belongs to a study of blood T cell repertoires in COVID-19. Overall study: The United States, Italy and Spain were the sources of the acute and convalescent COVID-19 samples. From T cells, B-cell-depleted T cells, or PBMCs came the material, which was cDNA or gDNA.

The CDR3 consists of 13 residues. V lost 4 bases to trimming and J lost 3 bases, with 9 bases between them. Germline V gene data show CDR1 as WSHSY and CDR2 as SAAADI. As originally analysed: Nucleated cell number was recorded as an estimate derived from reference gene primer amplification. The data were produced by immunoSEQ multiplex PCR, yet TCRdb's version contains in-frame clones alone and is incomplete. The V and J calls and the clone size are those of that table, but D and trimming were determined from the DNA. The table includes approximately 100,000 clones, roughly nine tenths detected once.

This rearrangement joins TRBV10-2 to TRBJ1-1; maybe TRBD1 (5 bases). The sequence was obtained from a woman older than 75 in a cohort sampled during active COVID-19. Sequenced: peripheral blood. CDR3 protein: CASSALGDTEAFF. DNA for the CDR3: TGCGCCAGCAGTGCTTTAGGGGACACTGAAGCTTTCTTT.